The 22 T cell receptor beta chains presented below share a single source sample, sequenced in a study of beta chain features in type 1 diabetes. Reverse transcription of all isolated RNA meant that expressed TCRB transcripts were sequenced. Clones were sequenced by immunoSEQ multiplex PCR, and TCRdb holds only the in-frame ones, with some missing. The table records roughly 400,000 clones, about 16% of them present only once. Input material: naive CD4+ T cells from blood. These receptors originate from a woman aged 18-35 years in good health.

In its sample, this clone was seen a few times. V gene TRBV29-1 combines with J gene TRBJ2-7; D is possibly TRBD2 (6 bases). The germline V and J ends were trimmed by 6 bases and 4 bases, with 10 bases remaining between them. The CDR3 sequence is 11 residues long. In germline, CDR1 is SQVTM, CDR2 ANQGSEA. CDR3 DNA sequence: TGCAGCGTCCGGCGGGAATACGAGCAGTACTTC. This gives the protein CSVRREYEQYF.

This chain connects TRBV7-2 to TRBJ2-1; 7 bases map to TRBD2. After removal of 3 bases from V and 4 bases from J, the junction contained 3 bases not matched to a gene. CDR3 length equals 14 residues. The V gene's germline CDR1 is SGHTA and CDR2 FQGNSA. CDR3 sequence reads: CASSFPSGYNEQFF. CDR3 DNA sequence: TGTGCCAGCAGCTTCCCTAGCGGATACAATGAGCAGTTCTTC.

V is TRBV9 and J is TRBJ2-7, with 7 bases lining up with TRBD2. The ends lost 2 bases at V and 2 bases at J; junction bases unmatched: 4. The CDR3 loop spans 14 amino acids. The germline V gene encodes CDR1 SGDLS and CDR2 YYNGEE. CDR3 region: CASSVGRMPYEQYF. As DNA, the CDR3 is TGTGCCAGCAGCGTCGGGAGGATGCCCTACGAGCAGTACTTC.

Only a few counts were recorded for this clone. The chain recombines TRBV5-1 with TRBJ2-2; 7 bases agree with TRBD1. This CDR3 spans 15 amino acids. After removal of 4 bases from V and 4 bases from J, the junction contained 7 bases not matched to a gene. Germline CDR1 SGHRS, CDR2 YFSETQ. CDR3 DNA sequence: TGCGCCAGCAGCGGGCAGGGGACAGCCACCGGGGAGCTGTTTTTT. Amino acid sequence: CASSGQGTATGELFF.

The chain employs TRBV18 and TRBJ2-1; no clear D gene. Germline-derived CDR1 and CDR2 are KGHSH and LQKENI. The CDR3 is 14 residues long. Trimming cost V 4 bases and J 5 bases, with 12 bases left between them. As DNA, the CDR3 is TGTGCCAGCTCACAGTCAAACTCGGACAATGAGCAGTTCTTC. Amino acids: CASSQSNSDNEQFF. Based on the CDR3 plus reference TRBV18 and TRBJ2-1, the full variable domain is NAGVMQNPRHLVRRRGQEARLRCSPMKGHSHVYWYRQLPEEGLKFMVYLQKENIIDESGMPKERFSAEFPKEGPSILRIQQVVRGDSAAYFCASSQSNSDNEQFFGPGTRLTVL.

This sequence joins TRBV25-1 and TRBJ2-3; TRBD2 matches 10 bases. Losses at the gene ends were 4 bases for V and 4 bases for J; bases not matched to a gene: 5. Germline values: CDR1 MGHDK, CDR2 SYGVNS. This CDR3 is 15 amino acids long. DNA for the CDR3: TGTGCCAGCAGTGCTAGCGGGAGATTAGCAGATACGCAGTATTTT. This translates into CASSASGRLADTQYF. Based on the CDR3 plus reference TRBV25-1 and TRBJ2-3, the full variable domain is EADIYQTPRYLVIGTGKKITLECSQTMGHDKMYWYQQDPGMELHLIHYSYGVNSTEKGDLSSESTVSRIRTEHFPLTLESARPSHTSQYLCASSASGRLADTQYFGPGTRLTVL.

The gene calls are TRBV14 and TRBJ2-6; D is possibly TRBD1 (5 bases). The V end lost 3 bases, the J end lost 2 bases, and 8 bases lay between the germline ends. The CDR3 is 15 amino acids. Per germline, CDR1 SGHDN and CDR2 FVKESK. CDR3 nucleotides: TGTGCCAGCAGCCACGAAGGGGCTGGGGCCAACGTCCTGACTTTC. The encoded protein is CASSHEGAGANVLTF. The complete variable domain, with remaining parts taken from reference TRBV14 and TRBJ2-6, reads EAGVTQFPSHSVIEKGQTVTLRCDPISGHDNLYWYRRVMGKEIKFLLHFVKESKQDESGMPNNRFLAERTGGTYSTLKVQPAELEDSGVYFCASSHEGAGANVLTFGAGSRLTVL.

The CDR3 bases are TGTGCCAGCAGCTTATATGCGACAACTTACAATGAGCAGTTCTTC. Its protein is CASSLYATTYNEQFF. The chain uses TRBV7-2 and TRBJ2-1; D is unclear. Trimming removed 2 bases from V and 4 bases from J, with 12 bases in between. Looked up from germline, CDR1 is SGHTA and CDR2 is FQGNSA. The CDR3 totals 15 residues.

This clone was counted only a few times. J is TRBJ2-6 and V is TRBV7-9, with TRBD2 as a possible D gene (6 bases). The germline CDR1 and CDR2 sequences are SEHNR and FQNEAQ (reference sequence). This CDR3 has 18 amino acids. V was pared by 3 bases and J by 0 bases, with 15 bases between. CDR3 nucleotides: TGTGCCAGCAGCTTTTCCGTAGGAGGGCCCTCTGGGGCCAACGTCCTGACTTTC. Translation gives CASSFSVGGPSGANVLTF.

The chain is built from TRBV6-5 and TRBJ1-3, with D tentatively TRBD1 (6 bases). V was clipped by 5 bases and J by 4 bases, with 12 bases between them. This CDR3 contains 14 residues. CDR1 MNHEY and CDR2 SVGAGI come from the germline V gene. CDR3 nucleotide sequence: TGTGCCAGCAGTGGTGACAGGTCCGGAAACACCATATATTTT. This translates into CASSGDRSGNTIYF.

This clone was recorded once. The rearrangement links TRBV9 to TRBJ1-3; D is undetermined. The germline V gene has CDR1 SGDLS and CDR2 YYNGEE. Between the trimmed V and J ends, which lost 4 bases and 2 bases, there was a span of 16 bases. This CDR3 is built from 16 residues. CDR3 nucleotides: TGTGCCAGCAGCCCCCAGTTTTCGGAGGCTGGAAACACCATATATTTT. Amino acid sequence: CASSPQFSEAGNTIYF.

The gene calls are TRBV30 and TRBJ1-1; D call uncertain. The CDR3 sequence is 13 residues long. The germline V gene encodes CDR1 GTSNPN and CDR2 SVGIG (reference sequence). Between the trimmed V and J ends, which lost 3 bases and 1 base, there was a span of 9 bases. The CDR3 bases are TGTGCCTGGAGAGAGTTTTCGAACACTGAAGCTTTCTTT. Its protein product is CAWREFSNTEAFF.

Here the CDR3 DNA reads TGCGCCAGCAGATTTGACAGGGACGGTGGCTACACCTTC. Its translation: CASRFDRDGGYTF. V is TRBV5-1 and J is TRBJ1-2; the match to TRBD1 covers 7 bases. The germline V gene encodes CDR1 SGHRS and CDR2 YFSETQ. The CDR3 contains 13 residues. V was clipped by 5 bases and J by 7 bases; unmatched bases: 8.

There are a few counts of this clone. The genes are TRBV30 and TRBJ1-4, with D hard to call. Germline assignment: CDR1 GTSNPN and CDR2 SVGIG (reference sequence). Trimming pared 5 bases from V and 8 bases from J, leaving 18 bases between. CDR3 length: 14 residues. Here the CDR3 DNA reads TGTGCCTGGCAAGGATCGGTAGCCAAGGAAAAACTGTTTTTT. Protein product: CAWQGSVAKEKLFF.

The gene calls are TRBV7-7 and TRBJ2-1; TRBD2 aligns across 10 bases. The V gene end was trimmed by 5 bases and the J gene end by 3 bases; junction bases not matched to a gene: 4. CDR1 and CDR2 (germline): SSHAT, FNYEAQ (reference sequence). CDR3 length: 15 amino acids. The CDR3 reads CASSPSGSHYNEQFF. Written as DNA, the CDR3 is TGTGCCAGCAGCCCTAGCGGGAGCCACTACAATGAGCAGTTCTTC.

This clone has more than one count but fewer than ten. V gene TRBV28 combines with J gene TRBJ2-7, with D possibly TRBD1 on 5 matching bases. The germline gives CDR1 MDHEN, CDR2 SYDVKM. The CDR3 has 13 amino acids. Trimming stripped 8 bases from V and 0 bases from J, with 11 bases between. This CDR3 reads CASVRGPSYEQYF. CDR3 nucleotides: TGTGCCAGCGTAAGGGGCCCCTCCTACGAGCAGTACTTC.

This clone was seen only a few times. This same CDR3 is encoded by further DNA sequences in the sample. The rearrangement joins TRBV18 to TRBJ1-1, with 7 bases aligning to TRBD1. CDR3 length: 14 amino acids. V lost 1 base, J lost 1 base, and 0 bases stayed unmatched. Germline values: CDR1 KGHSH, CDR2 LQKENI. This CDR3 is CASSPQGANTEAFF. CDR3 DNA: TGTGCCAGCTCACCACAGGGGGCGAACACTGAAGCTTTCTTT.

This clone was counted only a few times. The CDR3 protein is CAWARDRFYEQYF. CDR3 DNA sequence: TGTGCCTGGGCCCGGGACAGGTTTTACGAGCAGTACTTC. The V and J genes are TRBV30 and TRBJ2-7; 8 bases align to TRBD1. This CDR3 has 13 amino acids. Germline V gives CDR1 GTSNPN, CDR2 SVGIG (reference sequence). With V trimmed by 5 bases and J by 4 bases, 7 bases remained unmatched.

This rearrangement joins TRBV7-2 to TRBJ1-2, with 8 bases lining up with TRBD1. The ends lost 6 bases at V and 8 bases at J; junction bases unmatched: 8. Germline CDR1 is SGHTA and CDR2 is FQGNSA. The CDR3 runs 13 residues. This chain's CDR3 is CASSRQGKGGYTF. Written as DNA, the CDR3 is TGTGCCAGCAGTCGACAGGGGAAAGGCGGCTACACCTTC.

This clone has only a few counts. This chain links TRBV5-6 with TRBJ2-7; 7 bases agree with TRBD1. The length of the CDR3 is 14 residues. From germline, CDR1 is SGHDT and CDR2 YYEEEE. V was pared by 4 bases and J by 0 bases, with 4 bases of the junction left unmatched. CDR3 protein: CASSMGQTSYEQYF. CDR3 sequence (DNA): TGTGCCAGCAGCATGGGACAGACCTCCTACGAGCAGTACTTC.

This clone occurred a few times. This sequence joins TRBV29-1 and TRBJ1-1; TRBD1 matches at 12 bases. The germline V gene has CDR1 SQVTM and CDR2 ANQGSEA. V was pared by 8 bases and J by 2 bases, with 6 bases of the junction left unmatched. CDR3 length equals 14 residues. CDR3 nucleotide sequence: TGCAGCTGGGACAGGGGGCTCGAAAACACTGAAGCTTTCTTT. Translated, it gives CSWDRGLENTEAFF. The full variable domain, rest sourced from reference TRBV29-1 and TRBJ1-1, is SAVISQKPSRDICQRGTSLTIQCQVDSQVTMMFWYRQQPGQSLTLIATANQGSEATYESGFVIDKFPISRPNLTFSTLTVSNMSPEDSSIYLCSWDRGLENTEAFFGQGTRLTVV.

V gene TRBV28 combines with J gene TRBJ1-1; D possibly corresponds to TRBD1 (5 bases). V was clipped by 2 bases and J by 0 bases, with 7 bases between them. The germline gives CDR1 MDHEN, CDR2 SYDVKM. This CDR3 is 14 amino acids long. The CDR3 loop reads CASSLPGMNTEAFF. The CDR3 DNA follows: TGTGCCAGCAGTTTACCAGGGATGAACACTGAAGCTTTCTTT. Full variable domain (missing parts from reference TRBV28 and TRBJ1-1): DVKVTQSSRYLVKRTGEKVFLECVQDMDHENMFWYRQDPGLGLRLIYFSYDVKMKEKGDIPEGYSVSREKKERFSLILESASTNQTSMYLCASSLPGMNTEAFFGQGTRLTVV.